This T cell receptor beta chain was captured in a study of cytomegalovirus exposure and HLA in healthy donors. At the level of the study: One earlier analysis, a look at 200 million or so T cells, found roughly 110 million unique TCR beta sequences. Study observations and caveats: For most TCR beta V segments, an earlier analysis put the productive rate at about 90% or about 30% of the time. Per a later analysis, about 15,000 TCR beta sequences showed association with HLA alleles at 0.05 false discovery rate. Several V segments, TRBV6-2 and TRBV6-3 among them, could not be told apart and were dropped.

With 60 Vbeta and 13 Jbeta primers, the PCR was carried out. TCRdb's table, derived via immunoSEQ multiplex PCR, lists solely in-frame clones and lacks some. The sample lists some 160,000 clones; around 84% were seen once. Trimming pared 4 bases from V and 4 bases from J, leaving 17 bases between. The CDR3 contains 15 residues. The germline V gene has CDR1 SGHNT and CDR2 YYREEE (reference sequence). This clone was seen ten or more times. Its antigen is not known. The J gene is TRBJ1-1, the V gene TRBV5-4; a possible D gene is TRBD1 (5 bases). This TCR was sampled from a woman aged 40 to 50 in good health and CMV-seronegative. Sequencing was carried out using PBMCs. CDR3 loop: CASSIQVGAPTEAFF. DNA of the CDR3: TGTGCCAGCAGCATACAGGTAGGGGCGCCCACTGAAGCTTTCTTT.